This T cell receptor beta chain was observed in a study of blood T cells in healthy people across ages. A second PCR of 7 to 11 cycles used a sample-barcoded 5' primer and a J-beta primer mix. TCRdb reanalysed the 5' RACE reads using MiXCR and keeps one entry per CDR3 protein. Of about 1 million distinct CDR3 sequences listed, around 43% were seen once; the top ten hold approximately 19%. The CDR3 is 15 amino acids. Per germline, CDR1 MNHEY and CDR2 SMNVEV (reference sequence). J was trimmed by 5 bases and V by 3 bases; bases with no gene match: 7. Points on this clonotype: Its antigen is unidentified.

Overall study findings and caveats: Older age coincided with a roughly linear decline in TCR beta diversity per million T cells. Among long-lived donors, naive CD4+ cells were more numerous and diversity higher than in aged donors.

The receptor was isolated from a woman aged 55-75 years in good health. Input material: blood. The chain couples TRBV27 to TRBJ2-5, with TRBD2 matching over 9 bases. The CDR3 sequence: CASSLVVAGAETQYF. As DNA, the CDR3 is TGTGCCAGCAGTTTGGTAGTAGCGGGAGCTGAGACCCAGTACTTC.